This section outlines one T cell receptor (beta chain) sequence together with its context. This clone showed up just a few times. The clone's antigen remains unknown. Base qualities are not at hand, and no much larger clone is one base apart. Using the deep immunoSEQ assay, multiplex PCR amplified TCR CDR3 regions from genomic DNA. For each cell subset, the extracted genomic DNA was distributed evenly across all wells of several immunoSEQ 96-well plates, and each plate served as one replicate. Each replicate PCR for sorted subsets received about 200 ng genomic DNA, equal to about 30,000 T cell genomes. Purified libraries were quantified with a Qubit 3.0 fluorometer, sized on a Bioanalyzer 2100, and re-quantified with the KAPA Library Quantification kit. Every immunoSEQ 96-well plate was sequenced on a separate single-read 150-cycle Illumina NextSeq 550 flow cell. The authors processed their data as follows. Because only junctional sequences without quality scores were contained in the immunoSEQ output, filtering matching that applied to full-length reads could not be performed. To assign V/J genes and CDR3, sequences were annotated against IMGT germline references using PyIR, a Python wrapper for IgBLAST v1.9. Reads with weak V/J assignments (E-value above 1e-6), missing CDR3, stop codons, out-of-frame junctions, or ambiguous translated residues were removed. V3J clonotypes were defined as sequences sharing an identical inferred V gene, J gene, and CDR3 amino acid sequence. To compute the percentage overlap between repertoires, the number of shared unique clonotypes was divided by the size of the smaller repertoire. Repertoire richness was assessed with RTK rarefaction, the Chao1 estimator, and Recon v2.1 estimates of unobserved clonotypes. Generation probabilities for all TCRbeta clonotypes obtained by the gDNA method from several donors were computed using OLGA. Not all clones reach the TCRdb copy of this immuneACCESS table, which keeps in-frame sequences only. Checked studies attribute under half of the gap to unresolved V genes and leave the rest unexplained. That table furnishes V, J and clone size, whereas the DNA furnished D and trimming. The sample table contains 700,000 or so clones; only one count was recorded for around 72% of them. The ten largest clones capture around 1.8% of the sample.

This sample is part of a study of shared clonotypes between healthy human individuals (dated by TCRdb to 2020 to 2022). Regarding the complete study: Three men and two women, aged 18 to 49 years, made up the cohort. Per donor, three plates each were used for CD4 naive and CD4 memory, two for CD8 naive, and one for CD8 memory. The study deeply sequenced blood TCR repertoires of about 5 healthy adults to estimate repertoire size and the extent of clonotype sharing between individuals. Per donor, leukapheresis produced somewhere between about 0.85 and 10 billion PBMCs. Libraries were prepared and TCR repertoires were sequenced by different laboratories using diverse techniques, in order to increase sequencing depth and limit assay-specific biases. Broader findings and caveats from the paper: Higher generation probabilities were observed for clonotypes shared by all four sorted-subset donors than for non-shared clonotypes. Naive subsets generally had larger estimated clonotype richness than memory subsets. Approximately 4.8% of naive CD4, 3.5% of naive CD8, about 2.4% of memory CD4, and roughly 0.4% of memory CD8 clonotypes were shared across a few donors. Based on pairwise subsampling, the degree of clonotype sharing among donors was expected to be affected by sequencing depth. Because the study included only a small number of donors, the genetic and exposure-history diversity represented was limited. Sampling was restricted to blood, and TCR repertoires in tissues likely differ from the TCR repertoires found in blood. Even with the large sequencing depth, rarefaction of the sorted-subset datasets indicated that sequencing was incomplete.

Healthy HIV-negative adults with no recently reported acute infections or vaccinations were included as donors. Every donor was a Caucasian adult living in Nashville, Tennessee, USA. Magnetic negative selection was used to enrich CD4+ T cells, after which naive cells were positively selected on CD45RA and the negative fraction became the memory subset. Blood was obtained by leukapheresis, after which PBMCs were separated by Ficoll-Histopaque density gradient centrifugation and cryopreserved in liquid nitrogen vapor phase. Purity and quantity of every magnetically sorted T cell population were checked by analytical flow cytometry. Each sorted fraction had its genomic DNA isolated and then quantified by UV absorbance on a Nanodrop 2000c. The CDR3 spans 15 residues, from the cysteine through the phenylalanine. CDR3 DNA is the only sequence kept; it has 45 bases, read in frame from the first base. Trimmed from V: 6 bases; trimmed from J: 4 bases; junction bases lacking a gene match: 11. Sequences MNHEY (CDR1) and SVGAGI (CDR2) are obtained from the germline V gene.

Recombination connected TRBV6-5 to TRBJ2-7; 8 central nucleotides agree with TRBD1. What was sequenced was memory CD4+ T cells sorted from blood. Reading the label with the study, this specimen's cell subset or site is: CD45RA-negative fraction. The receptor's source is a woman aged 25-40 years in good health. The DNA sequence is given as TGTGCCAGCAGACGGGGGACAGGTTATAGGTACGAGCAGTACTTC. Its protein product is CASRRGTGYRYEQYF.